The sequence of this T cell receptor beta chain was determined in a study of ipilimumab plus nivolumab after autologous stem cell transplantation. Produced via immunoSEQ multiplex PCR; TCRdb's table is partial and in-frame only. Of 1,500 to 2,000 clones in the sample, about 86% are singletons; the top ten hold about 15%. Trimming pared 2 bases from V and 8 bases from J, leaving 15 bases between. The CDR3 has 15 amino acids. Looked up from germline, CDR1 is SGHVS and CDR2 is FQNEAQ. This material consisted of PBMCs, taken in a trial of ipilimumab plus nivolumab as post-transplant consolidation. The chain recombines TRBV7-8 with TRBJ1-4; possible D gene TRBD1, 5 bases. The TCR was taken from a female donor with multiple myeloma. Written as DNA, the CDR3 is TGTGCCAGCAGCTTAATACGGGGGTTTGGGGAAAAACTGTTTTTT. Its protein is CASSLIRGFGEKLFF.